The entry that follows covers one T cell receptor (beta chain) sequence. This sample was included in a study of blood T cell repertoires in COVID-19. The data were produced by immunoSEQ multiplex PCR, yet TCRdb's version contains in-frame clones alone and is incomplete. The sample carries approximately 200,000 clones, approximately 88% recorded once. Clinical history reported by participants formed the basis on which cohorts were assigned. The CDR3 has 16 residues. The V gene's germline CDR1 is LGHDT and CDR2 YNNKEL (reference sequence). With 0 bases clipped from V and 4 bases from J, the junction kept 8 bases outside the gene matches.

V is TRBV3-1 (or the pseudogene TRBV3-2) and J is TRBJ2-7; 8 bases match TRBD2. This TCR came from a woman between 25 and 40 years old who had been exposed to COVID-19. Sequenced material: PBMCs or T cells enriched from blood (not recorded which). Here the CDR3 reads CASSQERAPGGYEQYF. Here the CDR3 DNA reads TGTGCCAGCAGCCAAGAACGGGCCCCGGGAGGGTACGAGCAGTACTTC.